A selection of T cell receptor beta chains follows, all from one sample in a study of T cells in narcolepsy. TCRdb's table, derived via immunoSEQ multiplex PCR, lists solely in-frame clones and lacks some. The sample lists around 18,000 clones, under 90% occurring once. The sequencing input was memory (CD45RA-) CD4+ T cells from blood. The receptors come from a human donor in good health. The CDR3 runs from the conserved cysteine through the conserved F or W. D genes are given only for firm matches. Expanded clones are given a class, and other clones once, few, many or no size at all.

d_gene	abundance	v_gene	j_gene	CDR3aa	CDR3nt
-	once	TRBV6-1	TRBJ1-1	CASSEAPWGGTEAFF	TGTGCCAGCAGTGAAGCGCCCTGGGGGGGCACTGAAGCTTTCTTT
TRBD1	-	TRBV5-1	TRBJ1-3	CASSLGTGGNTIYF	TGCGCCAGCAGCTTGGGGACAGGCGGAAACACCATATATTTT
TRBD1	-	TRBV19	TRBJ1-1	CASTRTGPTGLVEAFF	TGTGCCAGTACCAGGACAGGGCCGACTGGATTGGTTGAAGCTTTCTTT
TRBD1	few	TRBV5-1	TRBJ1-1	CASSSAGQSSEAFF	TGCGCCAGCAGCTCGGCGGGACAGTCCTCTGAAGCTTTCTTT
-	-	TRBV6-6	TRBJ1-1	CASSYSGGNTEAFF	TGTGCCAGCAGTTACTCTGGGGGGAACACTGAAGCTTTCTTT
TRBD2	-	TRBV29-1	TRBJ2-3	CSGKRGHSATQYF	TGCAGCGGAAAGCGGGGGCACTCGGCTACGCAGTATTTT
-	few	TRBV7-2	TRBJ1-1	CASSLAQGSTEAFF	TGTGCCAGCAGCTTAGCCCAGGGAAGCACTGAAGCTTTCTTT
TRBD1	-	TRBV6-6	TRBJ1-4	CASSYKGGAGEKLFF	TGTGCCAGCAGTTATAAAGGGGGCGCGGGGGAAAAACTGTTTTTT
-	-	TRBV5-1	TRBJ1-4	CASSSGGGADEKLFF	TGCGCCAGCAGCTCGGGTGGGGGCGCAGATGAAAAACTGTTTTTT
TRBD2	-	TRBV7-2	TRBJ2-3	CASSRRTSGTDTQYF	TGTGCCAGCAGCCGGCGGACTAGCGGCACAGATACGCAGTATTTT
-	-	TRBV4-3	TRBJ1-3	CASSQEGNTIYF	TGCGCCAGCAGCCAAGAGGGAAACACCATATATTTT
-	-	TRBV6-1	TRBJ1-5	CASSGNQPQHF	TGTGCCAGCAGTGGTAATCAGCCCCAGCATTTT
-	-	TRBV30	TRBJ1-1	CAWSPEGAAFF	TGTGCCTGGAGTCCTGAAGGGGCTGCTTTCTTT
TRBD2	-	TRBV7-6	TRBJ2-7	CASSASGHSSYEQYF	TGTGCCAGCAGCGCTAGCGGTCATAGCTCCTACGAGCAGTACTTC
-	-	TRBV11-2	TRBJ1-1	CASSLEFRDNEAFF	TGTGCCAGCAGCTTAGAATTCCGCGACAATGAAGCTTTCTTT
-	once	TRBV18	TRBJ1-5	CASSPGLRGQSNQPQHF	TGTGCCAGCTCACCAGGGCTCCGGGGGCAGAGCAATCAGCCCCAGCATTTT
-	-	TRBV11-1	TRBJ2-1	CASSSRLNEQFF	TGTGCCAGCAGCTCCCGCCTTAATGAGCAGTTCTTC